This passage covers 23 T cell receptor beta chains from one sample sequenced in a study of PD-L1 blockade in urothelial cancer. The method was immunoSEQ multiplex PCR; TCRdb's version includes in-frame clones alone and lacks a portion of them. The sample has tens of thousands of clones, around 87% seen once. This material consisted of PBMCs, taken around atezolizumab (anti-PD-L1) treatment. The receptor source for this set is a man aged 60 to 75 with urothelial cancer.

The CDR3 sequence: CAWSPWGPYEQYF. In DNA, the CDR3 is TGTGCCTGGAGCCCTTGGGGGCCTTACGAGCAGTACTTC. This sequence joins TRBV30 and TRBJ2-7; D may be TRBD1 (6 bases). From germline, CDR1 is GTSNPN and CDR2 SVGIG (reference sequence). V lost 3 bases to trimming and J lost 4 bases, with 13 bases between them. This CDR3 has 13 residues.

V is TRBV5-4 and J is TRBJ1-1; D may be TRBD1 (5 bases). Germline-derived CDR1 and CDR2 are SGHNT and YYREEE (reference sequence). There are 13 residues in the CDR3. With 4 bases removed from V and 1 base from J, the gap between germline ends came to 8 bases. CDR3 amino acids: CASSERGNTEAFF. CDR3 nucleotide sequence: TGTGCCAGCAGCGAAAGGGGGAACACTGAAGCTTTCTTT. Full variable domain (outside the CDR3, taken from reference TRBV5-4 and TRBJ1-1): ETGVTQSPTHLIKTRGQQVTLRCSSQSGHNTVSWYQQALGQGPQFIFQYYREEENGRGNFPPRFSGLQFPNYSSELNVNALELDDSALYLCASSERGNTEAFFGQGTRLTVV.

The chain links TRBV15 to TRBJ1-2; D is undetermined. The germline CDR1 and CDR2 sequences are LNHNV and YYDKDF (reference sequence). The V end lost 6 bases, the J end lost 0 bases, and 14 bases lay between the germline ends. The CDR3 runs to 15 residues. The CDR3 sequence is CATRISRGTNYGYTF. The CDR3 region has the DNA TGTGCCACCAGGATTTCCCGGGGTACTAACTATGGCTACACCTTC.

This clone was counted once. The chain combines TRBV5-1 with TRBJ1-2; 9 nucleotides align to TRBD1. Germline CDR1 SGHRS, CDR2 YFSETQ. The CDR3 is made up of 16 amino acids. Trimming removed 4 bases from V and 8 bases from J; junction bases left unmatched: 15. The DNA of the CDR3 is TGCGCCAGCAGCCGCCGGACAGGGGACACTCTCTGGGGCTACACCTTC. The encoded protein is CASSRRTGDTLWGYTF. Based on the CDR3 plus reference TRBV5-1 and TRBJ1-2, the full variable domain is KAGVTQTPRYLIKTRGQQVTLSCSPISGHRSVSWYQQTPGQGLQFLFEYFSETQRNKGNFPGRFSGRQFSNSRSEMNVSTLELGDSALYLCASSRRTGDTLWGYTFGSGTRLTVV.

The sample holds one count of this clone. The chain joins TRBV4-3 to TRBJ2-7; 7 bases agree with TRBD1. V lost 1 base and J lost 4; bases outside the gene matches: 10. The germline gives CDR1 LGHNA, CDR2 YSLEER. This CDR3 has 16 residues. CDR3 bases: TGCGCCAGCAGCCAAGGGGTTGACAGGGTCGGGTACGAGCAGTACTTC. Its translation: CASSQGVDRVGYEQYF.

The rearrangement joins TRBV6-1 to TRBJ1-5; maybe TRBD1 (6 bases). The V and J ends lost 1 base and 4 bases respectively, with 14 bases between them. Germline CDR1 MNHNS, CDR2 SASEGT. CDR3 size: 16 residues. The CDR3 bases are TGTGCCAGCAGTGAAGAGACAGGTTATGGGAATCAGCCCCAGCATTTT. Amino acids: CASSEETGYGNQPQHF.

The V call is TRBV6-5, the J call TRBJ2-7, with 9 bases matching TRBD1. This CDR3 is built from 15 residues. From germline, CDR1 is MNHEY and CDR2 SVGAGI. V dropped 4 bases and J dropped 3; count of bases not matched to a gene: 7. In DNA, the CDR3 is TGTGCCAGCAGTTCCCCGGGACAGGGTATCTACGAGCAGTACTTC. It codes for CASSSPGQGIYEQYF.

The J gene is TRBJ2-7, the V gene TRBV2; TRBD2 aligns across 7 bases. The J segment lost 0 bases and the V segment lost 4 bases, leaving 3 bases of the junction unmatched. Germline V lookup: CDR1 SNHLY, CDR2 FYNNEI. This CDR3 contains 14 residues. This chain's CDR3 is CASSGTRASYEQYF. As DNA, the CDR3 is TGTGCCAGCAGTGGGACTAGGGCCTCCTACGAGCAGTACTTC.

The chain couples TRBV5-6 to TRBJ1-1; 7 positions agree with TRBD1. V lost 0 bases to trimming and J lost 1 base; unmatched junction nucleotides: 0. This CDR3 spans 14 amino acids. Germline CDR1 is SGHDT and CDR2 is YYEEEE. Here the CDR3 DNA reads TGTGCCAGCAGCTTGGACAGGGGGAACACTGAAGCTTTCTTT. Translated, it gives CASSLDRGNTEAFF.

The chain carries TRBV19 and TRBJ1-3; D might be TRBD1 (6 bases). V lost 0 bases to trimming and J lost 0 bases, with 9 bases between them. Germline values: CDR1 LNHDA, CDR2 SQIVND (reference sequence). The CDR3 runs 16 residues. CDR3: CASSIDTGHSGNTIYF. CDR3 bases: TGTGCCAGTAGTATAGATACGGGACACTCTGGAAACACCATATATTTT.

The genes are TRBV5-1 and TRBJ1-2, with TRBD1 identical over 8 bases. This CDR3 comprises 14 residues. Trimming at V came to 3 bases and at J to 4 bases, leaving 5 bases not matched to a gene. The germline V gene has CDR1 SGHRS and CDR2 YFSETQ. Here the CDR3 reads CASSSRGPVYGYTF. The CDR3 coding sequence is TGCGCCAGCAGCTCCAGGGGGCCCGTCTATGGCTACACCTTC.

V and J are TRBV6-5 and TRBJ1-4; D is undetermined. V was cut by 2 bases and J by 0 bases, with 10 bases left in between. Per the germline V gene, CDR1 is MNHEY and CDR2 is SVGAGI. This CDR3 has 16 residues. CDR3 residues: CASSYLARATNEKLFF. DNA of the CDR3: TGTGCCAGCAGTTACCTGGCGAGGGCAACTAATGAAAAACTGTTTTTT.

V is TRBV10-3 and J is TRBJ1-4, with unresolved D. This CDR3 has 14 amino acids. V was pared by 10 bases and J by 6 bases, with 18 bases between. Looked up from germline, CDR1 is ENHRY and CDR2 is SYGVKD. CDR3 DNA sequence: TGTGCCACCACCAAAGCGGCAACGGATGAAAAACTGTTTTTT. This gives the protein CATTKAATDEKLFF.

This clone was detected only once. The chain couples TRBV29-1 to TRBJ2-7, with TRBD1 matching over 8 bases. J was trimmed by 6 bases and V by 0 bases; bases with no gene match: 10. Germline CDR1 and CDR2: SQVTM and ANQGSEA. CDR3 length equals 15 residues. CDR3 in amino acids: CSVEEPLQGESEQYF. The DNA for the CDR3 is TGCAGCGTTGAAGAGCCCCTACAGGGGGAGAGCGAGCAGTACTTC.

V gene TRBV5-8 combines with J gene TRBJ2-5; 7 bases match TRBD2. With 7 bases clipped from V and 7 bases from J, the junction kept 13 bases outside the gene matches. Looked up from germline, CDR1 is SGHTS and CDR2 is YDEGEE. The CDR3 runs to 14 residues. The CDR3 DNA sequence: TGTGCCAGCCCCAGCGGACTAGGTACCCGGACCCAGTACTTC. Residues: CASPSGLGTRTQYF.

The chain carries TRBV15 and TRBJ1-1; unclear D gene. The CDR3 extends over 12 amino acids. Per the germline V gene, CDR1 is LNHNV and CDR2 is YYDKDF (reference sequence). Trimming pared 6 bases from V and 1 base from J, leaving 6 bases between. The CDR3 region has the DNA TGTGCCACCAGTGAAGCGAACACTGAAGCTTTCTTT. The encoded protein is CATSEANTEAFF.

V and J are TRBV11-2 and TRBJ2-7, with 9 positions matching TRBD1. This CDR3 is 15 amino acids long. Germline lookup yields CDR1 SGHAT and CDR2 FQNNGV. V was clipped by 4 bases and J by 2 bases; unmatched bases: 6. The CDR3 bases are TGTGCCAGCAGCTCCTTCCGGACAGGGGCCTACGAGCAGTACTTC. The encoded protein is CASSSFRTGAYEQYF. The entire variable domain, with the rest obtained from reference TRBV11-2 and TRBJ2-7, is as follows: EAGVAQSPRYKIIEKRQSVAFWCNPISGHATLYWYQQILGQGPKLLIQFQNNGVVDDSQLPKDRFSAERLKGVDSTLKIQPAKLEDSAVYLCASSSFRTGAYEQYFGPGTRLTVT.

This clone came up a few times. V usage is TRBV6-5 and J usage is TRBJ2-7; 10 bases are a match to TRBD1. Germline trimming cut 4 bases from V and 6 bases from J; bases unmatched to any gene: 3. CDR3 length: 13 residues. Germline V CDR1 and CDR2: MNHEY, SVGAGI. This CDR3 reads CASSSGTGVEQYF. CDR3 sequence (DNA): TGTGCCAGCAGTTCCGGGACAGGGGTCGAGCAGTACTTC.

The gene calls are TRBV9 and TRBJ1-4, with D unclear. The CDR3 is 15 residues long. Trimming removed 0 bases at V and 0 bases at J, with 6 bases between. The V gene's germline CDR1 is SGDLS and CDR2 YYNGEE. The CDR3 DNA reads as TGTGCCAGCAGCGTAGAGGAGACAACTAATGAAAAACTGTTTTTT. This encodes CASSVEETTNEKLFF.

The CDR3 DNA reads as TGTGCCAGCAGCTTAAATCAGGGGGTCTCTGGAAACACCATATATTTT. Protein sequence: CASSLNQGVSGNTIYF. The chain links TRBV7-8 to TRBJ1-3; 7 nucleotides line up with TRBD1. Per the germline V gene, CDR1 is SGHVS and CDR2 is FQNEAQ. The J segment lost 0 bases and the V segment lost 2 bases, leaving 4 bases of the junction unmatched. The CDR3 runs 16 residues. Full variable domain (rest looked up from reference TRBV7-8 and TRBJ1-3): GAGVSQSPRYKVAKRGQDVALRCDPISGHVSLFWYQQALGQGPEFLTYFQNEAQLDKSGLPSDRFFAERPEGSVSTLKIQRTQQEDSAVYLCASSLNQGVSGNTIYFGEGSWLTVV.

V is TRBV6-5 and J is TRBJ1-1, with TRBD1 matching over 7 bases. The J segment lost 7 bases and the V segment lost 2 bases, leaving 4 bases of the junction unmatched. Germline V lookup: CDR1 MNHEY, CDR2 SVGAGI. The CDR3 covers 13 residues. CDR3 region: CASSYAGGGEAFF. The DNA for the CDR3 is TGTGCCAGCAGTTACGCAGGGGGAGGTGAAGCTTTCTTT.

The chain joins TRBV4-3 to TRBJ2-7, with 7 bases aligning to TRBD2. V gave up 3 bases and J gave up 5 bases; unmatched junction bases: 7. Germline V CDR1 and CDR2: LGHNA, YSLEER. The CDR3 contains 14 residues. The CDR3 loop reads CASSQMGGRDEQYF. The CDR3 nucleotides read TGCGCCAGCAGCCAGATGGGGGGGAGGGACGAGCAGTACTTC.

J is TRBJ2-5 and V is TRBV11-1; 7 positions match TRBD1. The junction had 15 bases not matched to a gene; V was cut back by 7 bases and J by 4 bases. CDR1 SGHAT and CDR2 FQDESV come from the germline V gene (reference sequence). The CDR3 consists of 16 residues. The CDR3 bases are TGTGCCAGCAACCGGGACAGCGCGTCCGGACGAGAGACCCAGTACTTC. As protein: CASNRDSASGRETQYF.